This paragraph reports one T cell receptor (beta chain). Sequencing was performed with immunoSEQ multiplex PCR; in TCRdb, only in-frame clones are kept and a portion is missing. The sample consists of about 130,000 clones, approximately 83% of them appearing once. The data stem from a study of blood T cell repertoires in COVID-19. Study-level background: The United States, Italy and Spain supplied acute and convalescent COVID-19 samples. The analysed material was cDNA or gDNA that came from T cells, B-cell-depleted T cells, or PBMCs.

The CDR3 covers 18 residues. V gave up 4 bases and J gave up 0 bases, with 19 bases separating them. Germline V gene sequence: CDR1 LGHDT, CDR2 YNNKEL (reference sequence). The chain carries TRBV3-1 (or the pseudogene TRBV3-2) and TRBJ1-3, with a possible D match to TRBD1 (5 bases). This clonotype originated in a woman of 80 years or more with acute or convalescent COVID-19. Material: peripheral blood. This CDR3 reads CASSLGGGGGFSGNTIYF. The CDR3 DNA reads TGTGCCAGCAGCCTGGGAGGTGGCGGGGGATTCTCTGGAAACACCATATATTTT.